The TCR beta chain described here comes from a study of OX40 agonist ivuxolimab in advanced cancers. At the level of the study: The treatment was a fully human IgG2 OX40 agonist, ivuxolimab.

The CDR3 is 15 amino acids. Germline V gene data show CDR1 as MNHNY and CDR2 as SVGAGI (reference sequence). V lost 5 bases and J 15 bases, leaving 26 bases between the germline ends. The data were produced by immunoSEQ multiplex PCR, yet TCRdb's version contains in-frame clones alone and is incomplete. The sample lists around 33,000 clones; around nine tenths were seen once. The genes are TRBV6-6 and TRBJ1-5; the D gene is possibly TRBD1 (6 bases). The material was CD4+ or CD8+ T cells sorted from blood, obtained in a trial of the OX40 agonist ivuxolimab. The receptor was isolated from an adult with an advanced solid tumor such as melanoma, head and neck, liver or kidney cancer. CDR3 sequence reads: CASSPLDSTRSLRHF. In DNA form, the CDR3 reads TGTGCCAGCAGTCCCCTGGACAGCACACGATCGTTGCGGCATTTT.